Listed below are T cell receptor beta chains from one sample, sequenced in a study of beta chain features in type 1 diabetes. The assay was immunoSEQ multiplex PCR, and TCRdb's table has in-frame clones only and misses some. The sample consists of around 340,000 clones, around a fifth of them appearing once. The sequenced material came from naive CD4+ T cells from blood. The receptors originated from a woman between 18 and 30 years old in good health. CDR3s include the opening cysteine and the closing phenylalanine or tryptophan. Each record gives: J gene, D gene, V gene, clone size, CDR3 DNA, CDR3 protein. A D gene is named only where the DNA matches it firmly. Some rows mark clone size as missing; the rest say once, few, many or name a class of expanded clone.

>TRBJ2-3|TRBD2|TRBV15|few
TGTGCCACCAGCAGTGGGACTAGCGGGGGGACAGATACGCAGTATTTT
CATSSGTSGGTDTQYF
>TRBJ1-1|TRBD1|TRBV30|NA
TGTGCCTGGATCGCGGACAGGGTCACTGAAGCTTTCTTT
CAWIADRVTEAFF
>TRBJ2-3|TRBD2|TRBV9|NA
TGTGCCAGCAGTACGTGGGAGGGGTCGACAGATACGCAGTATTTT
CASSTWEGSTDTQYF
>TRBJ2-1|TRBD1|TRBV23-1|NA
TGCGCCAGCAGTTTGGGGCCCAGCGACAGGGATCCTAAAACCTACAATGAGCAGTTCTTC
CASSLGPSDRDPKTYNEQFF
>TRBJ2-5|TRBD2|TRBV2|NA
TGTGCCAGCAGTCTCCATAGCGGGGGGGACGCAGAGACCCAGTACTTC
CASSLHSGGDAETQYF
>TRBJ1-2|NA|TRBV4-1|NA
TGCGCCAGCAGCGATCAGTTTCGGGGCTATGGCTACACCTTC
CASSDQFRGYGYTF
>TRBJ2-1|TRBD1|TRBV15|NA
TGTGCCACCAGCAGAGGCGGGACAGGGGCGAATAGGATCTTC
CATSRGGTGANRIF
>TRBJ2-1|TRBD1|TRBV28|NA
TGTGCCAGCGCTTCAACAGGGGGTGCCTACAATGAGCAGTTCTTC
CASASTGGAYNEQFF
>TRBJ1-2|TRBD1|TRBV7-9|NA
TGTGCCAGCAGCTTAGCCCGGACAGGGGGCGACTATGGCTACACCTTC
CASSLARTGGDYGYTF
>TRBJ2-7|NA|TRBV18|NA
TGTGCCAGCTCACCACCTGGCAGGGGAGAGTTCGAGCAGTACTTC
CASSPPGRGEFEQYF
>TRBJ2-3|TRBD2|TRBV7-9|NA
TGTGCCAGCAGCCCGAGGGGAGGCGGGAGTGTTGGCACAGATACGCAGTATTTT
CASSPRGGGSVGTDTQYF
>TRBJ2-7|TRBD2|TRBV7-2|few
TGTGCCAGCAGCTTAGGCCAGCGGGGGGAACCCTACGAGCAGTACTTC
CASSLGQRGEPYEQYF
>TRBJ2-2|NA|TRBV5-1|few
TGCGCCAGCAGCTTGCCAGGGGCGAACACCGGGGAGCTGTTTTTT
CASSLPGANTGELFF
>TRBJ1-1|NA|TRBV2|NA
TGTGCCAGCATGGGGCGGGAGGGCGAGACTGAAGCTTTCTTT
CASMGREGETEAFF
>TRBJ2-1|TRBD2|TRBV4-1|NA
TGCGCCAGCAGCCACCCCCAGCGGGGGGGCCTCGGTGAGCAGTTCTTC
CASSHPQRGGLGEQFF
>TRBJ2-7|NA|TRBV4-2|NA
TGTGCCAGCAGCCAAGAGTTGCGGGGCCTATGGGAGCAGTACTTC
CASSQELRGLWEQYF
>TRBJ2-3|TRBD2|TRBV9|NA
TGTGCCAGTGCGGGGGGCCATAACACAGATACGCAGTATTTT
CASAGGHNTDTQYF
>TRBJ2-7|TRBD2|TRBV2|few
TGTGCCAGCAGTCGAGATACTAGCGGGAGGACAACTTTCTCCTACGAGCAGTACTTC
CASSRDTSGRTTFSYEQYF
>TRBJ2-7|NA|TRBV19|few
TGTGCCAGTAGTGGCCCGGAGGAAGGCGGCGAGCAGTACTTC
CASSGPEEGGEQYF
>TRBJ2-1|NA|TRBV27|NA
TGTGCCAGCAGTTTTCGTGGAGGGGAGCAGTTCTTC
CASSFRGGEQFF
>TRBJ2-1|TRBD2|TRBV7-8|NA
TGTGCCAGCAGCTCACCCTCCCGGACTAGCGGTCGTTACAATGAGCAGTTCTTC
CASSSPSRTSGRYNEQFF
>TRBJ2-1|TRBD1|TRBV5-1|NA
TGCGCCAGCAGCTTGGCCCTTGGGGACAGGGTCCGGAATGAGCAGTTCTTC
CASSLALGDRVRNEQFF
>TRBJ1-6|NA|TRBV6-1|NA
TGTGCCAGCAGTGCTCAGGGGATCTTAGGTTCACCCCTCCACTTT
CASSAQGILGSPLHF
>TRBJ1-1|NA|TRBV7-9|few
TGTGCCAGCAGCTTACAGGGGAAACACACTGAAGCTTTCTTT
CASSLQGKHTEAFF
>TRBJ2-5|NA|TRBV6-1|NA
TGTGCCAGCAATCCGGGTCGGCAAGAGACCCAGTACTTC
CASNPGRQETQYF
>TRBJ2-5|NA|TRBV29-1|few
TGCAGCGTTCCCTTGAGAGGATCAGGGGCTGAGACCCAGTACTTC
CSVPLRGSGAETQYF
>TRBJ1-1|TRBD1|TRBV18|NA
TGTGCCAGCTCACCACCCGGCGGGACAGGGACGACTGAAGCTTTCTTT
CASSPPGGTGTTEAFF
>TRBJ1-5|TRBD1|TRBV6-5|NA
TGTGCCAGCAGTGAGTACAGGGGATGGACCCAGCATTTT
CASSEYRGWTQHF
>TRBJ2-1|NA|TRBV5-1|few
TGCGCCAGCAGCTTGCAGGGTTGGTCCTACAATGAGCAGTTCTTC
CASSLQGWSYNEQFF
>TRBJ2-3|TRBD2|TRBV23-1|NA
TGCGCCAGCACTCCCGGGACTAGCGGTACTAGCACAGATACGCAGTATTTT
CASTPGTSGTSTDTQYF
>TRBJ1-5|TRBD1|TRBV5-1|NA
TGCGCCAGCAGCTTGGTGGCAGGGGGCGGTCAGCCCCAGCATTTT
CASSLVAGGGQPQHF
>TRBJ2-1|TRBD1|TRBV30|few
TGTGCCTGGAGTACGGGACAGGGTGGAAGAGATGAGCAGTTCTTC
CAWSTGQGGRDEQFF
>TRBJ2-7|NA|TRBV19|NA
TGTGCCAGTAGTCCGCGGGACGGATCCTACGAGCAGTACTTC
CASSPRDGSYEQYF
>TRBJ2-2|NA|TRBV7-3|NA
TGTGCCAGCAGCCAGAACCTGTACGGGGAGCTGTTTTTT
CASSQNLYGELFF
>TRBJ1-1|TRBD1|TRBV7-3|few
TGTGCCAGCAGCTGGGACAGGAACACTGAAGCTTTCTTT
CASSWDRNTEAFF
>TRBJ2-7|TRBD2|TRBV5-1|few
TGCGCCAGCAGCTTGGGGGCTAGCGGGAGCTCCTACGAGCAGTACTTC
CASSLGASGSSYEQYF
>TRBJ2-6|NA|TRBV4-1|NA
TGCGCCAGCAGCCAAGGGGCCCTGTTGGAGGGGAGCTCTGGGGCCAACGTCCTGACTTTC
CASSQGALLEGSSGANVLTF
>TRBJ1-5|TRBD1|TRBV29-1|NA
TGCAGCGTTGCCCGTAGGACAGGGGGCTCCTTGGGCAATCAGCCCCAGCATTTT
CSVARRTGGSLGNQPQHF
>TRBJ2-7|NA|TRBV11-2|NA
TGTGCCAGCAGCCCTGGGGCGGACCCCTCCTACGAGCAGTACTTC
CASSPGADPSYEQYF
>TRBJ1-2|TRBD1|TRBV9|NA
TGTGCCAGCAGCGCTGCGACAGGGGTGGACTATGGCTACACCTTC
CASSAATGVDYGYTF
>TRBJ2-7|TRBD1|TRBV7-9|NA
TGTGCCAGCAGCCACCGGGACAGGCCCTACGAGCAGTACTTC
CASSHRDRPYEQYF
>TRBJ2-1|TRBD2|TRBV4-3|NA
TGCGCCAGCAGCCAAGATTTGGGGGGGAATGAGCAGTTCTTC
CASSQDLGGNEQFF
>TRBJ2-7|TRBD1|TRBV2|NA
TGTGCCAGCAGCCGACAGGGGGGCGTCTCCTACGAGCAGTACTTC
CASSRQGGVSYEQYF
>TRBJ2-2|TRBD1|TRBV7-2|few
TGTGCCAGCAGCCCGGACAGGATGAACACCGGGGAGCTGTTTTTT
CASSPDRMNTGELFF
>TRBJ2-5|NA|TRBV28|NA
TGTGCCAGCACCCGGTACGAGACCCAGTACTTC
CASTRYETQYF
>TRBJ2-5|NA|TRBV7-9|NA
TGTGCCAGCAGCTTAAACGCGGGGACGCAACAAGAGACCCAGTACTTC
CASSLNAGTQQETQYF
>TRBJ2-7|NA|TRBV7-2|NA
TGTGCCAGCAGCTTAGTTTACTCCTACGAGCAGTACTTC
CASSLVYSYEQYF
>TRBJ1-1|NA|TRBV7-9|NA
TGTGCCAGCAGCTTAGATCTCGGACTCGAAGCTTTCTTT
CASSLDLGLEAFF
>TRBJ2-7|TRBD2|TRBV27|few
TGTGCCAGCAGCACTACGGGACTAGCGGGAGGCTCCTACGAGCAGTACTTC
CASSTTGLAGGSYEQYF
>TRBJ1-2|TRBD1|TRBV5-1|NA
TGCGCCAGCAGCTTCCAGGGACAGGATGGCTACACCTTC
CASSFQGQDGYTF
>TRBJ2-7|TRBD2|TRBV6-5|NA
TGTGCCAGCAACGGGCGGGGGTCCTACGAGCAGTACTTC
CASNGRGSYEQYF